Shown below are 8 T cell receptor beta chains from a single sample sequenced in a study of regulatory T cells in long-lasting Graves disease. Arm-PCR of CDR3 regions with iRepertoire HTBI primers generated TCR beta libraries. TCRdb re-called the multiplex PCR reads through MiXCR, storing one row per CDR3 protein. The sample gives hundreds of thousands of distinct CDR3 sequences, approximately 15% of which show up once; 18% is in the top ten. Time point of the sample: newly diagnosed GD, antithyroid drugs for less than 3 months. Making the TCR library involved RNA that had been extracted from PBMCs. These data also featured in a second study, about T cells in Graves' hyperthyroidism and ophthalmopathy.

The sequences come from peripheral blood mononuclear cells (PBMCs), collected at new diagnosis, from a patient treated with antithyroid drugs. These receptors all come from a woman aged 30 to 39 with Graves disease.

A remark on this clonotype: A read error is likely here: a far larger clone is one base away. This chain connects TRBV7-8 to TRBJ2-5; 9 bases fit TRBD2. From germline, CDR1 is SGHVS and CDR2 FQNEAQ. The CDR3 extends over 15 amino acids. Trimming at V came to 0 bases and at J to 11 bases, leaving 10 bases not matched to a gene. The CDR3 coding sequence is TGTGCCAGCAGCTTAGCGCGGCTAGCGGGACGGGAGCAGTACTTC. Protein sequence: CASSLARLAGREQYF.

This clonotype has at least ten counts. The rearrangement joins TRBV13 to TRBJ2-1; D not certain. CDR1 is PRHDT and CDR2 is FYEKMQ in the germline V gene (reference sequence). The CDR3 sequence is 14 residues long. V shed 5 bases and J shed 4 bases, with 12 bases lying between them. The CDR3 loop is CASSPGISYNEQFF. CDR3 nucleotides: TGTGCCAGCAGCCCTGGGATTTCTTACAATGAGCAGTTCTTC.

This chain connects TRBV19 to TRBJ2-1, with unresolved D. The germline V gene encodes CDR1 LNHDA and CDR2 SQIVND (reference sequence). The ends were cut back, 2 bases at V and 9 bases at J, with 14 bases in the middle. The CDR3 is 14 amino acids. For the CDR3, the DNA is TGTGCCAGTAGTATAAGTATAGGGTTGGCTGAGCAGTTCTTC. Translating it yields CASSISIGLAEQFF.

This clonotype has just a few counts. The J gene is TRBJ2-5, the V gene TRBV18; a weak D match, TRBD1 (5 bases). This CDR3 comprises 13 residues. Germline V lookup: CDR1 KGHSH, CDR2 LQKENI. With 8 bases removed from V and 4 bases from J, the gap between germline ends came to 14 bases. This chain's CDR3 is CASRLGRGETQYF. The CDR3 DNA is TGTGCCAGCCGATTGGGAAGGGGAGAGACCCAGTACTTC.

The rearrangement joins TRBV20-1 to TRBJ2-3, with D hard to call. The CDR3 covers 13 residues. Germline values: CDR1 DFQATT, CDR2 SNEGSKA (reference sequence). The CDR3 nucleotides read TGCAGCTCCCCAGGCCCAGCCACAGATACGCAGTATTTT. The encoded protein is CSSPGPATDTQYF.

The chain recombines TRBV19 with TRBJ2-5; 7 nucleotides match TRBD1. The CDR3 is 16 amino acids. V lost 3 bases to trimming and J lost 0 bases; unmatched junction nucleotides: 7. In germline, CDR1 is LNHDA, CDR2 SQIVND (reference sequence). CDR3 sequence reads: CASSILGTADQETQYF. CDR3 DNA: TGTGCCAGTAGTATCTTGGGGACAGCCGACCAAGAGACCCAGTACTTC.

This clonotype was recorded a few times. V and J are TRBV5-6 and TRBJ2-7; D is undetermined. V shed 2 bases and J shed 5 bases, with 11 bases lying between them. Germline V lookup: CDR1 SGHDT, CDR2 YYEEEE. The CDR3 spans 13 residues. The CDR3 here is CASSFGWSDEQYF. In nucleotides, the CDR3 is TGTGCCAGCAGCTTTGGATGGAGCGACGAGCAGTACTTC.

The chain couples TRBV30 to TRBJ2-2; possibly TRBD1 for D (6 bases). The CDR3 has 13 residues. Germline lookup yields CDR1 GTSNPN and CDR2 SVGIG (reference sequence). Between the trimmed V and J ends, which lost 1 base and 4 bases, there was a span of 7 bases. CDR3 loop: CAWSAGATGELFF. CDR3 bases: TGTGCCTGGAGTGCAGGGGCCACCGGGGAGCTGTTTTTT.